The entry that follows covers one T cell receptor beta chain sequence. CDR3 size: 13 residues. V lost 4 bases to trimming and J lost 0 bases, with 5 bases between them. CDR1 and CDR2 from the germline V gene are LGHNA and YNFKEQ. This record belongs to a study of blood T cell repertoires in COVID-19. Sequencing used immunoSEQ multiplex PCR; TCRdb keeps in-frame clones, though not all of them. The profile covers roughly 300,000 clones, with around 85% appearing a single time and 2% to 3% taken by the ten largest. The sequence derives from a woman between 45 and 65 years old who had recovered from COVID-19. This chain connects TRBV4-2 to TRBJ2-3; D is unresolved. Sequencing was performed on PBMCs or T cells enriched from blood (not recorded which). This CDR3 is CASSPPSTDTQYF. The CDR3 DNA sequence: TGTGCCAGCAGCCCTCCTAGCACAGATACGCAGTATTTT.